This paragraph covers one T cell receptor (beta chain) sequence. The sample holds many counts of this clone. Its antigen specificity is not known. No base-level quality is on record; no much larger clone is a single base apart. TCRbeta CDR3 regions were amplified from genomic DNA by means of the immunoSEQ Assay, a bias-controlled multiplex PCR. As for the authors' bioinformatics: Within the assay, amplification of reference gene primers was used to estimate how many nucleated cells each sample contained. To quantify the absolute abundance of each unique TCRbeta CDR3 rearrangement, sequence reads were collapsed and filtered. For each sample, productive Simpson clonality was calculated as the square root of Simpson's diversity index over productive rearrangements. TCRdb re-hosts the immuneACCESS table, in-frame sequences only. Its copies lack some clones; in the studies checked, an unresolved V gene accounts for under half of them, and the cause for the rest is not known. V and J calls and clone size are copied from that table; D and trimming were computed from the DNA. The sample table shows about 120,000 clones, and approximately 79% are seen once. The ten largest clones represent 16% of the sample.

The data stem from a study of blood T cell repertoires in COVID-19 (dated by TCRdb to the early 2020s). Regarding the complete study: Samples from collaborators originated in the United States, Italy and Spain and spanned both the acute and convalescent phases of COVID-19. Where available, HLA class I and class II types were taken from metadata supplied by the sample provider and were not determined by assay-based typing. Sample metadata almost always included a de-identified subject ID, COVID-19 status, age in years and sex. The dataset comprised deeply sampled blood TCRbeta repertoires from subjects exposed to, actively infected with, or recovered from COVID-19. The material from the prospective study consisted of cDNA or gDNA derived from T cells, B-cell-depleted T cells, or PBMCs. Samples came from the ongoing ImmuneRACE study (first 160 participants) plus 1,254 subjects from 6 global collaborators. The repertoires were made available in a free public database intended to serve as a resource for research on the immune response to SARS-CoV-2.

CDR3 length: 16 amino acids, cysteine to phenylalanine. Only the CDR3 part of the read is kept: 48 bases, read in frame from the first base. The V and J ends are trimmed by 0 bases and 0 bases, leaving 12 bases between them. From the germline V gene (reference sequence), CDR1 is LGHDT and CDR2 is YNNKEL. The research as a whole found: Clinical and demographic metadata were provided uncurated, with the amount varying by source and participant.

The collaborating institutions used their own protocols to collect whole blood in K2EDTA tubes. Collaborator samples were shipped for TCRbeta analysis as frozen whole blood, isolated PBMCs, or DNA extracted from either sample type. Sequences were obtained from peripheral blood. The clonotype comes from an elderly woman with active or convalescent COVID-19. This chain joins TRBV3-1 (or the pseudogene TRBV3-2) to TRBJ2-7, with the D gene too uncertain to name. The nucleotide sequence is given as TGTGCCAGCAGCCAAGATCTCTTGACTGGCTCCTACGAGCAGTACTTC. It is translated as CASSQDLLTGSYEQYF.